This is a list of T cell receptor beta chains from one sample in a study of blood T cell repertoires in COVID-19. Data came from immunoSEQ multiplex PCR; TCRdb stores just in-frame clones and leaves some out. Of roughly 290,000 clones listed, 70% to 90% were seen once; the top ten hold 0.87%. Sequenced material: peripheral blood. The receptors shown here come from a human donor with COVID-19, enrolled during active disease. The donor label of this sample is uncertain. Both conserved end residues are part of each CDR3. Each record gives: D gene, V gene, J gene, clone size, CDR3 DNA, CDR3 protein. The D gene is left open where the match is weak. Rows give clone size only sometimes, using once, few, many, or a class for an expanded clone.

TRBD1	TRBV7-8	TRBJ1-4	NA	TGTGCCAGCAGCTTAGCGACAGGGGGTGAAAAACTGTTTTTT	CASSLATGGEKLFF
NA	TRBV9	TRBJ2-7	NA	TGTGCCAGCAGCGTAGGAGAGCCGAGCTACGAGCAGTACTTC	CASSVGEPSYEQYF
NA	TRBV19	TRBJ1-2	once	TGTGCCAGTAGTGTAGACTACTATGGCTACACCTTC	CASSVDYYGYTF
TRBD1	TRBV10-3	TRBJ1-2	NA	TGTGCCATCAGTGAGTCTAGGACAGGGGCTGACTATGGCTACACCTTC	CAISESRTGADYGYTF
TRBD2	TRBV5-1	TRBJ2-5	NA	TGCGCCAGCAGCGCGGGAGGGGGCCTTGAAGAGACCCAGTACTTC	CASSAGGGLEETQYF
NA	TRBV5-1	TRBJ2-5	NA	TGCGCCAGCAGCTTGGTCGACCCGGGGTTTGGGGAGACCCAGTACTTC	CASSLVDPGFGETQYF
NA	TRBV28	TRBJ1-5	NA	TGTGCCAGCAGTTTGGGTCCCGCGGATCAGCCCCAGCATTTT	CASSLGPADQPQHF
TRBD1	TRBV29-1	TRBJ1-1	NA	TGCAGCGTTAAAAGGGACAGGGACGCCACTGAAGCTTTCTTT	CSVKRDRDATEAFF
NA	TRBV5-4	TRBJ2-1	NA	TGTGCCAGCAGCTTCCGGGAGTGGGGGATGGATGAGCAGTTCTTC	CASSFREWGMDEQFF
NA	TRBV19	TRBJ1-5	NA	TGTGCCAGTAGTCCAGGGGTTCAGCCCCAGCATTTT	CASSPGVQPQHF
NA	TRBV28	TRBJ1-2	NA	TGTGCCAGCATTGGGGACACAGCTAACTATGGCTACACCTTC	CASIGDTANYGYTF
TRBD1	TRBV27	TRBJ1-4	NA	TGTGCCAGCAGCTTACAGGGGGCAGGGGAAAAACTGTTTTTT	CASSLQGAGEKLFF
NA	TRBV7-2	TRBJ2-1	NA	TGTGCCAGCAGCTCCGAGGGGCGGGAATACAATGAGCAGTTCTTC	CASSSEGREYNEQFF
NA	TRBV28	TRBJ2-4	NA	TGTGCCAGCAGTTGGCAGAGTCAGGGAAAAAACATTCAGTACTTC	CASSWQSQGKNIQYF
TRBD1	TRBV19	TRBJ1-2	NA	TGTGCCAGTAGTCTGGACAGGGGAACTGGCTACACCTTC	CASSLDRGTGYTF
TRBD2	TRBV27	TRBJ2-1	NA	TGTGCCAGCAGTTCCTATAGCGGGTTATCCTACAATGAGCAGTTCTTC	CASSSYSGLSYNEQFF
NA	TRBV30	TRBJ1-1	NA	TGTGCCTGGAGTGTACGGGAGAACACTGAAGCTTTCTTT	CAWSVRENTEAFF
TRBD1	TRBV29-1	TRBJ1-2	NA	TGCAGCGTTGAAAAAGGGACAGGGGGCGTCTATGGCTACACCTTC	CSVEKGTGGVYGYTF
TRBD1	TRBV5-1	TRBJ2-7	once	TGCGCCAGCAGCTCACCCCCCGGGCGAGGGACAGGATACGAGCAGTACTTC	CASSSPPGRGTGYEQYF
TRBD1	TRBV19	TRBJ1-6	NA	TGTGCCAGTAGTGGTGGACAGGGTATAGGGGCTAATTCACCCCTCCACTTT	CASSGGQGIGANSPLHF
TRBD1	TRBV19	TRBJ1-2	once	TGTGCCAGTACCCCGGACAGGGACTATGGCTACACCTTC	CASTPDRDYGYTF
NA	TRBV6-5	TRBJ1-1	NA	TGTGCCAGTGGCCGGGACAAGAACACTGAAGCTTTCTTT	CASGRDKNTEAFF
TRBD1	TRBV10-3	TRBJ1-6	NA	TGTGCCATCAGTGATGGGACAGGCGGGCCAAATTCACCCCTCCACTTT	CAISDGTGGPNSPLHF
TRBD1	TRBV5-1	TRBJ2-7	once	TGCGCCAGCAGCTTGAGCGGACAGGGTCGGGTCGAGCAGTACTTC	CASSLSGQGRVEQYF
TRBD1	TRBV29-1	TRBJ1-1	NA	TGCAGCGGAAGACAGGGGGACACTGAAGCTTTCTTT	CSGRQGDTEAFF
NA	TRBV6-4	TRBJ2-3	NA	TGTGCCAGCAGGCTCACAGGGTCAAATACGCAGTATTTT	CASRLTGSNTQYF
NA	TRBV15	TRBJ2-5	NA	TGTGCCACCAGCAGCCGCTTGGGGGGAACAGAGACCCAGTACTTC	CATSSRLGGTETQYF
TRBD2	TRBV28	TRBJ2-1	NA	TGTGCCAGCAGTCTACTACTAGCGGGAGGAGTATATGAGCAGTTCTTC	CASSLLLAGGVYEQFF
TRBD1	TRBV30	TRBJ2-4	NA	TGTGCCTGGAGTGACAGGGGGTCCAAAAACATTCAGTACTTC	CAWSDRGSKNIQYF
NA	TRBV2	TRBJ2-7	NA	TGTGCCAGCAGTCCGAGTGCCTACGAGCAGTACTTC	CASSPSAYEQYF
NA	TRBV19	TRBJ2-5	NA	TGTGCCAGTAGTATGACTAGAGAAGAGACCCAGTACTTC	CASSMTREETQYF
NA	TRBV27	TRBJ1-1	NA	TGTGCCAGCAGTCCCAGGGGATTGAACACTGAAGCTTTCTTT	CASSPRGLNTEAFF
TRBD2	TRBV7-2	TRBJ2-7	once	TGTGCCAGCAGCTTAGCGAGAATGAGCGGGAGTGAATACTACGAGCAGTACTTC	CASSLARMSGSEYYEQYF
TRBD1	TRBV5-1	TRBJ2-7	few	TGCGCCAGCAGCTACCTAGGGGGCACCTACGAGCAGTACTTC	CASSYLGGTYEQYF
NA	TRBV1	TRBJ2-1	NA	TGCACCAGCAGCCAAGATTCCGCCGGGAGCTCCTACAATGAGCAGTTCTTC	CTSSQDSAGSSYNEQFF
TRBD2	TRBV7-3	TRBJ2-1	NA	TGTGCCAGCAGCTTCGAACCAAGCGGGAGCATCGGCAATGAGCAGTTCTTC	CASSFEPSGSIGNEQFF
NA	TRBV6-5	TRBJ1-5	NA	TGTGCCAGCAGGCCTCCCGCGGGGCAGCCCCAGCATTTT	CASRPPAGQPQHF
NA	TRBV19	TRBJ1-2	few	TGTGCCAGTAGTATCGACGGGGAGTATGGCTACACCTTC	CASSIDGEYGYTF
TRBD1	TRBV27	TRBJ2-7	NA	TGTGCCAGCAGTCCAGGGACAGGGCAACTTAAATCCTACGAGCAGTACTTC	CASSPGTGQLKSYEQYF
NA	TRBV5-1	TRBJ2-3	NA	TGCGCCAGCAGCTTGGAAGCGGGCATCACAGATACGCAGTATTTT	CASSLEAGITDTQYF
TRBD2	TRBV4-3	TRBJ2-1	NA	TGCGCCAGCAGCCAAGAAGGCGGGAGGGACAATGAGCAGTTCTTC	CASSQEGGRDNEQFF
TRBD1	TRBV19	TRBJ1-1	NA	TGTGCCAGTAGTACAGGACAGGACGAAGCTTTCTTT	CASSTGQDEAFF
NA	TRBV10-3	TRBJ2-5	NA	TGTGCCATCAGCCCCTCGGTCGGGAACCAAGAGACCCAGTACTTC	CAISPSVGNQETQYF
NA	TRBV2	TRBJ1-6	NA	TGTGCCAGCAGGGAGAGTCGCGCAAATAATTCACCCCTCCACTTT	CASRESRANNSPLHF